These 14 T cell receptor beta chains came from one sample sequenced in a study of OX40 agonist ivuxolimab in advanced cancers. The table came from immunoSEQ multiplex PCR; TCRdb's copy has only in-frame clones and leaves some out. The repertoire consists of about 79,000 clones, with about 85% occurring once and the leading ten covering less than 4.5%. Sequences were derived from CD4+ or CD8+ T cells sorted from blood, sampled in a trial of the OX40 agonist ivuxolimab. Every receptor here comes from an adult with an advanced solid tumor such as melanoma, head and neck, liver or kidney cancer.

The chain combines TRBV28 with TRBJ1-1, with D possibly matching TRBD1 (5 bases). The CDR3 contains 15 residues. Germline loops: CDR1 MDHEN, CDR2 SYDVKM. Trimming took 3 bases from V and 1 from J, leaving 12 bases between them. The CDR3 region is CASSLMGRGNTEAFF. CDR3 nucleotides: TGTGCCAGCAGTTTGATGGGGAGGGGGAACACTGAAGCTTTCTTT. Full variable domain (remainder filled in from reference TRBV28 and TRBJ1-1): DVKVTQSSRYLVKRTGEKVFLECVQDMDHENMFWYRQDPGLGLRLIYFSYDVKMKEKGDIPEGYSVSREKKERFSLILESASTNQTSMYLCASSLMGRGNTEAFFGQGTRLTVV.

This clone was seen just once. The chain joins TRBV9 to TRBJ2-1, with 8 bases lining up with TRBD2. The CDR3 is 15 residues long. V shed 3 bases, J shed 0 bases, and the junction held 2 bases outside the gene matches. The germline V gene has CDR1 SGDLS and CDR2 YYNGEE. The CDR3, as DNA: TGTGCCAGCAGCGACACTAGCGGCTCCTACAATGAGCAGTTCTTC. It encodes CASSDTSGSYNEQFF. The whole variable domain, filled in from reference TRBV9 and TRBJ2-1, reads DSGVTQTPKHLITATGQRVTLRCSPRSGDLSVYWYQQSLDQGLQFLIQYYNGEERAKGNILERFSAQQFPDLHSELNLSSLELGDSALYFCASSDTSGSYNEQFFGPGTRLTVL.

This clone appeared a few times. The chain recombines TRBV13 with TRBJ2-5, with D hard to call. The assigned J gene may be wrong: the sequence end matches TRBJ2-7 better. The germline gives CDR1 PRHDT, CDR2 FYEKMQ (reference sequence). This CDR3 spans 14 amino acids. Here the CDR3 DNA reads TGTGCCAGCAGCTCCTCAACCCTTAATCCCGAGCAGTACTTC. Translated: CASSSSTLNPEQYF.

The chain carries TRBV7-3 and TRBJ2-1, with D perhaps being TRBD1 or TRBD2 (8 bases each). The CDR3 length is 14 residues. V lost 5 bases, J lost 8 bases, and 16 bases lay in between. Germline CDR1 is SGHTA and CDR2 is FQGTGA. CDR3 nucleotides: TGTGCCAGCAGCGGCGGGGGGACAGGCGATGAGCAGTTCTTC. Protein sequence: CASSGGGTGDEQFF.

This chain connects TRBV11-3 to TRBJ1-1; D is uncertain. Trimming removed 5 bases from V and 8 bases from J, with 15 bases in between. The CDR3 runs 13 residues. Germline V gene data show CDR1 as SGHNT and CDR2 as YENEEA. CDR3 sequence: CASSTTAGLEAFF. The CDR3 DNA reads TGTGCCAGCAGCACCACGGCGGGGTTGGAAGCTTTCTTT.

This rearrangement joins TRBV11-1 to TRBJ2-1; D gene ambiguous. The CDR3 runs 16 residues. Germline assignment: CDR1 SGHAT and CDR2 FQDESV (reference sequence). V was cut by 1 base and J by 0 bases, with 10 bases left in between. CDR3 DNA: TGTGCCAGCAGCTTAGTGATGGAGAGCTCCTACAATGAGCAGTTCTTC. Encoded protein: CASSLVMESSYNEQFF. Complete variable domain (other parts from reference TRBV11-1 and TRBJ2-1): EAEVAQSPRYKITEKSQAVAFWCDPISGHATLYWYRQILGQGPELLVQFQDESVVDDSQLPKDRFSAERLKGVDSTLKIQPAELGDSAMYLCASSLVMESSYNEQFFGPGTRLTVL.

The rearrangement uses TRBV7-9 and TRBJ2-5, with TRBD2 matching over 7 bases. This CDR3 region has 19 residues. J lost 6 bases, V lost 2 bases, and 21 bases had no gene match. CDR1 is SEHNR, CDR2 FQNEAQ, per germline (reference sequence). The CDR3 here is CASSLRAFGGRQLVQTQYF. CDR3 DNA sequence: TGTGCCAGCAGCTTACGGGCATTCGGGGGGAGGCAGCTCGTCCAGACCCAGTACTTC.

This clone was detected many times. The rearrangement joins TRBV19 to TRBJ2-7; D is ambiguous. Between the trimmed V and J ends, which lost 1 base and 2 bases, there was a span of 9 bases. CDR1 is LNHDA, CDR2 SQIVND, per germline (reference sequence). The CDR3 runs to 14 residues. CDR3: CASSIAGKTYEQYF. The CDR3 bases are TGTGCCAGTAGTATAGCTGGGAAAACCTACGAGCAGTACTTC.

The chain is built from TRBV7-9 and TRBJ1-4, with TRBD1 matching 8 bases. Germline V gives CDR1 SEHNR, CDR2 FQNEAQ (reference sequence). CDR3 length: 13 amino acids. After removal of 8 bases from V and 8 bases from J, the junction contained 7 bases not matched to a gene. CDR3 amino acids: CASAGTGGEKLFF. As DNA, the CDR3 is TGTGCCAGCGCCGGGACAGGAGGGGAAAAACTGTTTTTT.

V gene TRBV18 combines with J gene TRBJ2-3; TRBD2 is a possible D gene (6 bases). Looked up from germline, CDR1 is KGHSH and CDR2 is LQKENI. Trimming took 3 bases from V and 4 from J, leaving 11 bases between them. This CDR3 is built from 14 residues. The CDR3 protein is CASSPTSGADTQYF. The CDR3 nucleotides read TGTGCCAGCTCACCGACGTCGGGAGCAGATACGCAGTATTTT.

V is TRBV28 and J is TRBJ2-5; D is perhaps TRBD2 (5 bases). The DNA end is a closer match to TRBJ2-7, so the J assignment may be wrong. From germline, CDR1 is MDHEN and CDR2 SYDVKM. This CDR3 is built from 11 residues. The CDR3 sequence: CASVEGYEQYF. In DNA, the CDR3 is TGTGCCAGCGTAGAGGGCTACGAGCAGTACTTC.

The chain couples TRBV19 to TRBJ2-3; D may be TRBD1 (7 bases). The CDR3 runs to 12 residues. Between the trimmed V and J ends, which lost 3 bases and 13 bases, there was a span of 14 bases. CDR1 is LNHDA, CDR2 SQIVND, per germline (reference sequence). The CDR3 sequence is CASSMRQGEEYF. CDR3 DNA: TGTGCCAGTAGTATGCGGCAGGGGGAGGAGTATTTT.

The CDR3 here is CASRLGTGGIGELFF. CDR3 sequence (DNA): TGCGCCAGCAGGCTCGGGACAGGGGGCATCGGGGAGCTGTTTTTT. The chain combines TRBV5-1 with TRBJ2-2; 12 nucleotides match TRBD1. V was clipped by 5 bases and J by 7 bases; unmatched bases: 6. The CDR3 spans 15 residues. Germline assignment: CDR1 SGHRS and CDR2 YFSETQ.

V usage is TRBV19 and J usage is TRBJ2-3; 11 nucleotides align to TRBD2. The CDR3 has 14 amino acids. Germline loops: CDR1 LNHDA, CDR2 SQIVND (reference sequence). The junction had 3 bases not matched to a gene; V was cut back by 5 bases and J by 5 bases. CDR3 region: CASSLAGGGDTQYF. The CDR3 region has the DNA TGTGCCAGTAGTCTAGCGGGAGGTGGAGATACGCAGTATTTT.